These 20 T cell receptor beta chains originate from one sample sequenced in a study of blood T cells in healthy people across ages. The use of a sample-barcoded 5' primer and a J-beta primer mix characterized a second PCR of roughly 6 to 11 cycles. From the 5' RACE reads, TCRdb called clonotypes with MiXCR, one entry per CDR3 protein. The table lists fewer than 950,000 distinct CDR3 sequences, about 48% of them singletons, with about 42% in the top ten. Sequencing input: blood. The source of these receptors is a man at least 80 years old in good health.

J is TRBJ2-1 and V is TRBV7-2; the D is unclear. With 8 bases removed from V and 10 bases from J, the gap between germline ends came to 12 bases. Germline V gives CDR1 SGHTA, CDR2 FQGNSA. The length of the CDR3 is 11 residues. In nucleotides, the CDR3 is TGTGCCAGCGTTACGAGGAAAGAGCAGTTCTTC. It translates to CASVTRKEQFF.

This clonotype has just a few counts. V and J are TRBV7-9 and TRBJ2-5, with 7 bases that match TRBD1. With V trimmed by 5 bases and J by 3 bases, 9 bases remained unmatched. CDR3 length: 15 residues. Germline values: CDR1 SEHNR, CDR2 FQNEAQ (reference sequence). The CDR3 DNA reads as TGTGCCAGCAGCCCGGGACAGAATTTTAAAGAGACCCAGTACTTC. As protein: CASSPGQNFKETQYF.

The chain recombines TRBV5-6 with TRBJ2-7; D unresolved. Matching the DNA end better, TRBJ2-5 makes the J call doubtful. Germline assignment: CDR1 SGHDT and CDR2 YYEEEE. CDR3 length: 14 amino acids. In DNA, the CDR3 is TGTGCCAGCAGCTTTTCGACGGTTGCGGAGACCCAGTACTTC. Residues: CASSFSTVAETQYF.

The V call is TRBV20-1, the J call TRBJ2-7, with TRBD1 matching over 8 bases. Germline CDR1 DFQATT, CDR2 SNEGSKA (reference sequence). The J segment lost 0 bases and the V segment lost 3 bases, leaving 7 bases of the junction unmatched. The CDR3 has 15 amino acids. CDR3 in amino acids: CSASAQGASSYEQYF. In DNA form, the CDR3 reads TGCAGTGCTAGTGCCCAGGGGGCAAGCTCCTACGAGCAGTACTTC.

The chain recombines TRBV5-5 with TRBJ2-1; 12 bases fit TRBD2. This CDR3 is 17 amino acids long. Germline assignment: CDR1 SGHKS and CDR2 YYEKEE (reference sequence). V shed 3 bases and J 7 bases; nucleotides not matched to a gene: 11. CDR3 region: CASSWVPTSGSLNEQFF. As DNA, the CDR3 is TGTGCCAGCAGCTGGGTGCCGACTAGCGGGAGTCTTAATGAGCAGTTCTTC.

The chain recombines TRBV6-5 with TRBJ2-1; 7 nucleotides match TRBD2. V shed 7 bases, J shed 7 bases, and the junction held 16 bases outside the gene matches. Germline V lookup: CDR1 MNHEY, CDR2 SVGAGI. The CDR3 is made up of 16 amino acids. CDR3 residues: CASNPGGRAGRNEQFF. Written as DNA, the CDR3 is TGTGCCAGCAACCCCGGGGGAAGAGCGGGGAGGAATGAGCAGTTCTTC.

The chain is built from TRBV20-1 and TRBJ2-3; D not resolved. The germline CDR1 and CDR2 sequences are DFQATT and SNEGSKA (reference sequence). Trimming removed 3 bases at V and 0 bases at J, with 10 bases between. The CDR3 sequence is 14 residues long. The CDR3 loop reads CSARTSQSTDTQYF. Written as DNA, the CDR3 is TGCAGTGCTAGGACGTCGCAGAGCACAGATACGCAGTATTTT.

This clonotype was counted a few times. The V gene is TRBV6-5, the J gene TRBJ2-3; 7 bases are a match to TRBD1. Losses at the gene ends were 4 bases for V and 0 bases for J; bases not matched to a gene: 4. The CDR3 has 15 amino acids. Germline lookup yields CDR1 MNHEY and CDR2 SVGAGI. CDR3 in DNA: TGTGCCAGCAGTTCAGGGGGACCTAGCACAGATACGCAGTATTTT. Protein product: CASSSGGPSTDTQYF.

The chain joins TRBV12-3 or TRBV12-4 to TRBJ2-5; the match to TRBD1 covers 8 bases. V lost 6 bases, J lost 6 bases, and 24 bases stayed unmatched. The CDR3 length is 19 residues. This chain's CDR3 is CASSSGGSIGGSYVKTQYF. As DNA, the CDR3 is TGTGCCAGCAGCTCAGGGGGCTCTATCGGAGGATCCTATGTGAAGACCCAGTACTTC.

V gene TRBV10-3 combines with J gene TRBJ1-5; D ambiguous. The germline V gene encodes CDR1 ENHRY and CDR2 SYGVKD. This CDR3 spans 13 amino acids. V dropped 3 bases and J dropped 9 bases, with 12 bases sitting between them. CDR3 DNA: TGTGCCATCAGTGAACGAACCCCAGGGCCCCAGCATTTT. This sequence encodes CAISERTPGPQHF.

CDR3 in amino acids: CASNPTGRDTEAFF. DNA of the CDR3: TGTGCCAGCAACCCGACAGGACGCGACACTGAAGCTTTCTTT. The rearrangement uses TRBV6-6 and TRBJ1-1; TRBD1 is a possible D gene (6 bases). V lost 7 bases and J lost 3, with 15 bases in between. Per the germline V gene, CDR1 is MNHNY and CDR2 is SVGAGI (reference sequence). CDR3 size: 14 residues.

This clonotype has only a few counts. The J gene is TRBJ2-3, the V gene TRBV20-1; TRBD2 aligns across 7 bases. CDR1 is DFQATT, CDR2 SNEGSKA, per germline (reference sequence). Trimming at V came to 2 bases and at J to 6 bases, leaving 17 bases not matched to a gene. The CDR3 extends over 17 amino acids. The CDR3 nucleotides read TGCAGTGCTAGACCCGCTCCGACTAGCACCCGTCTGGATACGCAGTATTTT. Its translation: CSARPAPTSTRLDTQYF.

This clonotype occurred a few times. The gene calls are TRBV6-5 and TRBJ2-7; either TRBD1 or TRBD2 may fit D (5 bases each). CDR1 MNHEY and CDR2 SVGAGI come from the germline V gene. This CDR3 spans 14 amino acids. With 3 bases removed from V and 0 bases from J, the gap between germline ends came to 9 bases. The CDR3 bases are TGTGCCAGCAGTTATGGGGGAGACTCCTACGAGCAGTACTTC. Its translation is CASSYGGDSYEQYF.

The genes are TRBV4-1 and TRBJ1-2; unclear D gene. From germline, CDR1 is MGHRA and CDR2 YSYEKL. V was clipped by 2 bases and J by 8 bases, with 12 bases between them. CDR3 length: 13 residues. The CDR3, as DNA: TGCGCCAGCAGCCAACCAACTCTACTGGGCTACACCTTC. It codes for CASSQPTLLGYTF.

This clonotype has more than one count but fewer than ten. The chain has TRBV6-2 or TRBV6-3 and TRBJ2-3; either TRBD1 or TRBD2 may supply D (5 bases each). V dropped 0 bases and J dropped 14 bases, with 21 bases sitting between them. The germline gives CDR1 MNHEY, CDR2 SVGEGT. The CDR3 spans 15 residues. The CDR3 DNA is TGTGCCAGCAGTTACTCGGGGACCGGACACAGATACGCGTATTTT. It specifies CASSYSGTGHRYAYF.

J is TRBJ1-1 and V is TRBV3-1; no clear D. This CDR3 is 15 amino acids long. Per the germline V gene, CDR1 is LGHDT and CDR2 is YNNKEL (reference sequence). Between the trimmed V and J ends, which lost 3 bases and 3 bases, there was a span of 14 bases. This CDR3 reads CASSHPRGRDTEAFF. DNA of the CDR3: TGTGCCAGCAGCCACCCTCGGGGTAGGGACACTGAAGCTTTCTTT.

V usage is TRBV12-3 or TRBV12-4 and J usage is TRBJ2-3; 7 positions match TRBD1. The CDR3 has 17 amino acids. Unmatched junction bases numbered 16, after V lost 6 bases and J lost 4 bases. The CDR3 is CASSYRATGNAADTQYF. The CDR3 DNA reads TGTGCCAGCAGCTACCGTGCGACAGGGAACGCCGCAGATACGCAGTATTTT.

This clonotype appeared once. This rearrangement joins TRBV7-8 to TRBJ2-7; tentative D call: TRBD2 (6 bases). The CDR3 spans 14 residues. Germline CDR1 and CDR2: SGHVS and FQNEAQ. The ends were cut back, 5 bases at V and 7 bases at J, with 18 bases in the middle. Here the CDR3 DNA reads TGTGCCAGCAGCGGGACTGGGGGTTGGAATGAGCAGTACTTC. This encodes CASSGTGGWNEQYF.

The chain uses TRBV20-1 and TRBJ2-1; 10 bases fit TRBD2. Trimming removed 5 bases from V and 0 bases from J; junction bases left unmatched: 7. Germline V gene sequence: CDR1 DFQATT, CDR2 SNEGSKA (reference sequence). The CDR3 covers 16 residues. The CDR3 DNA reads TGCAGTGCTCGCCTTAGCGGGAGGAGCTCCTACAATGAGCAGTTCTTC. Protein sequence: CSARLSGRSSYNEQFF.

The V gene is TRBV7-6, the J gene TRBJ2-5, with 9 bases identical to TRBD1. The J call is doubtful: the DNA matches TRBJ2-7 better. The CDR3 covers 13 residues. The germline V gene encodes CDR1 SGHVS and CDR2 FNYEAQ. The CDR3 DNA sequence: TGTGCCAGCAGCCGGGACAGGGCTAGCGAGCAGTACTTC. Translating it yields CASSRDRASEQYF.